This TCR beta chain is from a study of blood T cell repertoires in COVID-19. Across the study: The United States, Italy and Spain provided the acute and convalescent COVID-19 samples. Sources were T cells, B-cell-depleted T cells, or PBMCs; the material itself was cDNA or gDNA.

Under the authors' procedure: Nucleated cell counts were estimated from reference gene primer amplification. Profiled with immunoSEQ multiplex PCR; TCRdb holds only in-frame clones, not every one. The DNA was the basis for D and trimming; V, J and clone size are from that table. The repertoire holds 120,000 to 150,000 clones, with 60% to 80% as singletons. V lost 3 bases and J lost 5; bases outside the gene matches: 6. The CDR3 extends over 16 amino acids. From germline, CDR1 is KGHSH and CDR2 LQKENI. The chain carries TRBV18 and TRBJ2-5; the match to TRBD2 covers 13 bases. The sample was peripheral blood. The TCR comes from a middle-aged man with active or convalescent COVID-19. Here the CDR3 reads CASSPPPGLAGETQYF. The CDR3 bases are TGTGCCAGCTCACCGCCCCCGGGACTAGCGGGGGAGACCCAGTACTTC.